The 20 T cell receptor beta chains in this list originate from one sample, sequenced in a study of blood T cell repertoires in COVID-19. Data came from immunoSEQ multiplex PCR; TCRdb stores just in-frame clones and leaves some out. The repertoire consists of more than 350,000 clones, with roughly 89% occurring once and the leading ten covering roughly 9.4%. The material sequenced was PBMCs or T cells enriched from blood (not recorded which). The source is a woman aged 50 to 60 who had recovered from COVID-19.

The rearrangement uses TRBV5-1 and TRBJ1-2, with D unresolved. Germline CDR1 is SGHRS and CDR2 is YFSETQ. The CDR3 loop spans 15 amino acids. The V and J ends lost 2 bases and 1 base respectively, with 12 bases between them. The CDR3 region is CASSLAAGSNYGYTF. The DNA of the CDR3 is TGCGCCAGCAGCTTAGCAGCGGGGAGTAACTATGGCTACACCTTC.

This clone was recorded a few times. This chain uses TRBV6-5 with TRBJ1-1; no clear D gene. From germline, CDR1 is MNHEY and CDR2 SVGAGI. The CDR3 is 15 residues long. Trimming stripped 1 base from V and 0 bases from J, with 9 bases between. CDR3 coding DNA: TGTGCCAGCAGTTACTATACGGGAATGAACACTGAAGCTTTCTTT. It translates to CASSYYTGMNTEAFF.

V usage is TRBV28 and J usage is TRBJ1-6; tentatively, D is TRBD1 (6 bases). V was clipped by 11 bases and J by 8 bases, with 19 bases between them. CDR1 and CDR2 from the germline V gene are MDHEN and SYDVKM. The CDR3 runs 14 residues. This chain's CDR3 is CACQNREVYSPLHF. The CDR3 DNA reads as TGTGCCTGCCAGAACAGGGAAGTGTATTCACCCCTCCACTTT.

The rearrangement uses TRBV4-1 and TRBJ1-5; the D gene is possibly TRBD1 (5 bases). Between the trimmed V and J ends, which lost 1 base and 5 bases, there was a span of 12 bases. This CDR3 comprises 15 residues. CDR1 is MGHRA and CDR2 is YSYEKL in the germline V gene. The chain's CDR3 is CASSQGGSDYQPQHF. The CDR3 DNA reads TGCGCCAGCAGCCAAGGGGGCAGTGACTATCAGCCCCAGCATTTT.

The rearrangement links TRBV3-1 (or the pseudogene TRBV3-2) to TRBJ1-4, with TRBD1 matching over 8 bases. CDR3 length: 14 amino acids. The V gene end was trimmed by 4 bases and the J gene end by 5 bases; junction bases not matched to a gene: 3. Germline V gene data show CDR1 as LGHDT and CDR2 as YNNKEL (reference sequence). CDR3 amino acids: CASSRRQGNEKLFF. The CDR3 DNA reads TGTGCCAGCAGCCGTCGACAGGGGAATGAAAAACTGTTTTTT.

The rearrangement links TRBV7-9 to TRBJ2-5; D is possibly TRBD1 (6 bases). The CDR3 is made up of 16 amino acids. Trimming took off 4 bases at V and 10 bases at J, with 25 bases between the two ends. The germline CDR1 and CDR2 sequences are SEHNR and FQNEAQ (reference sequence). The CDR3, as DNA: TGTGCCAGCAGCTCTGCTGGGGTCCCGGGGCGAGGGGGCCAGTACTTC. It yields the protein CASSSAGVPGRGGQYF. The full variable domain, in which reference TRBV7-9 and TRBJ2-5 provide the parts outside the CDR3, is DTGVSQNPRHKITKRGQNVTFRCDPISEHNRLYWYRQTLGQGPEFLTYFQNEAQLEKSRLLSDRFSAERPKGSFSTLEIQRTEQGDSAMYLCASSSAGVPGRGGQYFGPGTRLLVL.

This chain joins TRBV28 and TRBJ2-7; 7 bases match TRBD1. Germline V lookup: CDR1 MDHEN, CDR2 SYDVKM. With 7 bases clipped from V and 6 bases from J, the junction kept 9 bases outside the gene matches. The CDR3 runs to 13 residues. The DNA of the CDR3 is TGTGCCAGCACGTCAGACAGGGTTTTCGAGCAGTACTTC. Translation: CASTSDRVFEQYF. The full variable domain, in which reference TRBV28 and TRBJ2-7 provide the parts outside the CDR3, is DVKVTQSSRYLVKRTGEKVFLECVQDMDHENMFWYRQDPGLGLRLIYFSYDVKMKEKGDIPEGYSVSREKKERFSLILESASTNQTSMYLCASTSDRVFEQYFGPGTRLTVT.

The CDR3 DNA sequence: TGTGCCAGCAGCCACCGAGGCGGGAGGGGAGTCTATGGCTACACCTTC. Translated, it gives CASSHRGGRGVYGYTF. The chain combines TRBV5-6 with TRBJ1-2, with D maybe TRBD1 (5 bases). The V and J ends lost 4 bases and 4 bases respectively, with 20 bases between them. The CDR3 length is 16 residues. Germline V gives CDR1 SGHDT, CDR2 YYEEEE.

This clone has a single count. The chain combines TRBV5-5 with TRBJ1-5; maybe TRBD1 (5 bases). V lost 3 bases, J lost 7 bases, and 14 bases lay in between. The CDR3 contains 14 residues. Germline CDR1 is SGHKS and CDR2 is YYEKEE (reference sequence). The CDR3 sequence: CASSSAQAGQPQHF. CDR3 nucleotides: TGTGCCAGCAGCTCGGCACAGGCCGGGCAGCCCCAGCATTTT.

The V call is TRBV28, the J call TRBJ1-2; D might be TRBD1 (6 bases). CDR1 is MDHEN, CDR2 SYDVKM, per germline. The CDR3 length is 13 residues. Deletions cut 6 bases from V and 4 bases from J, with 12 bases between. This chain's CDR3 is CASRLDSSYGYTF. As DNA, the CDR3 is TGTGCCAGCAGACTGGACAGCAGCTATGGCTACACCTTC.

This clone was counted a few times. The chain uses TRBV19 and TRBJ1-6, with D perhaps matching TRBD1 (6 bases). CDR1 LNHDA and CDR2 SQIVND come from the germline V gene (reference sequence). This CDR3 is built from 15 residues. Trimming cost V 5 bases and J 2 bases, with 10 bases left between them. The CDR3 loop is CASSLTGTYNSPLHF. The CDR3 DNA reads TGTGCCAGTAGTTTAACAGGGACCTATAATTCACCCCTCCACTTT.

This clone has only a few counts. The V gene is TRBV20-1, the J gene TRBJ1-2; D might be TRBD1 (6 bases). Germline V gene lookup returns CDR1 DFQATT and CDR2 SNEGSKA (reference sequence). V was clipped by 5 bases and J by 6 bases, with 10 bases between them. This CDR3 contains 11 residues. Here the CDR3 DNA reads TGCAGTGCTCGACAGGAAGATGGCTACACCTTC. The encoded protein is CSARQEDGYTF.

This sequence joins TRBV7-8 and TRBJ2-7; 7 bases agree with TRBD2. Per germline, CDR1 SGHVS and CDR2 FQNEAQ. The CDR3 has 15 residues. Trimming at V came to 5 bases and at J to 2 bases, leaving 9 bases not matched to a gene. The DNA for the CDR3 is TGTGCCAGCAGCCCTTTGACTAGCCTAGCCTACGAGCAGTACTTC. Translation: CASSPLTSLAYEQYF.

The rearrangement uses TRBV6-5 and TRBJ1-2, with TRBD1 identical over 7 bases. The CDR3 runs 13 residues. J lost 8 bases, V lost 7 bases, and 10 bases had no gene match. CDR1 and CDR2 from the germline V gene are MNHEY and SVGAGI. CDR3 nucleotides: TGTGCCAGCACCCCGGACAGGTTTCAAGGCTACACCTTC. It encodes CASTPDRFQGYTF.

The chain couples TRBV28 to TRBJ1-6; 7 nucleotides match TRBD1. The CDR3 extends over 15 amino acids. Looked up from germline, CDR1 is MDHEN and CDR2 is SYDVKM. The ends lost 8 bases at V and 4 bases at J; junction bases unmatched: 8. In DNA, the CDR3 is TGTGCCAGCGGAAACCGGGGACAGTATAATTCACCCCTCCACTTT. Protein: CASGNRGQYNSPLHF.

The V gene is TRBV2, the J gene TRBJ2-7; a weak D match, TRBD1 (6 bases). This CDR3 is 15 amino acids long. V was cut by 6 bases and J by 1 base, with 16 bases left in between. The germline V gene has CDR1 SNHLY and CDR2 FYNNEI. The CDR3 nucleotides read TGTGCCAGCAGCCTCGGCACAGGGATGTCCTACGAGCAGTACTTC. Translating gives CASSLGTGMSYEQYF.

This chain joins TRBV12-5 and TRBJ1-2; tentative D call: TRBD1 (5 bases). Between the trimmed V and J ends, which lost 6 bases and 8 bases, there was a span of 19 bases. The CDR3 length is 14 residues. In germline, CDR1 is LGHNT, CDR2 FRNRAP. The CDR3 DNA reads as TGTGCTAGTGGCATTGGGGCAGCCTATGGCGGCTACACCTTC. Amino acid sequence: CASGIGAAYGGYTF.

The CDR3 here is CASSHLASGKSYEQYF. CDR3 DNA sequence: TGCGCCAGCAGCCATTTAGCTAGCGGAAAATCCTACGAGCAGTACTTC. The chain uses TRBV4-1 and TRBJ2-7; 7 nucleotides match TRBD2. The germline CDR1 and CDR2 sequences are MGHRA and YSYEKL. CDR3 length equals 16 residues. J was trimmed by 1 base and V by 3 bases; bases with no gene match: 9.

V and J are TRBV24-1 and TRBJ2-3, with 11 bases identical to TRBD2. There are 16 residues in the CDR3. Germline lookup yields CDR1 KGHDR and CDR2 SFDVKD. Trimming took 2 bases from V and 1 from J; bases not matched to a gene: 1. DNA for the CDR3: TGTGCCACCAGTGATTCACTAGCGGGGGGCACAGATACGCAGTATTTT. This gives the protein CATSDSLAGGTDTQYF.

J is TRBJ2-6 and V is TRBV2, with D maybe TRBD2 (5 bases). Germline V gene sequence: CDR1 SNHLY, CDR2 FYNNEI. Trimming left V 7 bases short and J 2 bases short, with 15 bases between. The CDR3 loop spans 16 amino acids. CDR3 bases: TGTGCCAGCAAGCGGACGTCCACCCCTGGGGCCAACGTCCTGACTTTC. Amino acid sequence: CASKRTSTPGANVLTF.